The 25 T cell receptor beta chains in this list originate from one sample, sequenced in a study of T-cell reconstitution after alpha-beta-depleted transplantation in children. Unique molecular identifiers tagged the TCRbeta library. TCRdb ran MiXCR on the PCR reads and lists one entry per CDR3 protein. The sample consists of approximately 980,000 distinct CDR3 sequences, roughly 31% of them appearing once. Material: PBMCs, mostly from graft donor cells, obtained 360 days after TCRalphabeta/CD19-depleted stem cell transplant. These receptors were obtained from a boy under two years old who had a stem cell transplant for SCID, so the T cells may come from the graft donor.

The chain recombines TRBV15 with TRBJ1-1; 10 bases match TRBD1. The J segment lost 1 base and the V segment lost 5 bases, leaving 4 bases of the junction unmatched. This CDR3 is built from 15 residues. Germline V gives CDR1 LNHNV, CDR2 YYDKDF (reference sequence). The CDR3 DNA follows: TGTGCCACCAGCCCGGACAGGGGGGAGAACACTGAAGCTTTCTTT. Its protein is CATSPDRGENTEAFF.

J is TRBJ2-3 and V is TRBV4-2, with TRBD1 as a possible D gene (7 bases). The CDR3 runs to 17 residues. The V and J ends lost 0 bases and 3 bases respectively, with 16 bases between them. Germline V gene data show CDR1 as LGHNA and CDR2 as YNFKEQ. CDR3 amino acids: CASSQDSGGRATDTQYF. CDR3 DNA sequence: TGTGCCAGCAGCCAAGATTCAGGGGGGCGCGCAACAGATACGCAGTATTTT.

The V call is TRBV5-5, the J call TRBJ1-4; D gene unclear. The CDR3 is 14 amino acids. From germline, CDR1 is SGHKS and CDR2 YYEKEE (reference sequence). V shed 1 base and J shed 6 bases, with 10 bases lying between them. CDR3 residues: CASSLYDPDEKLFF. CDR3 in DNA: TGTGCCAGCAGCTTGTACGACCCTGATGAAAAACTGTTTTTT.

This clonotype was counted once. This chain uses TRBV7-9 with TRBJ1-5; D uncertain. V was shortened by 5 bases and J by 6 bases, with 8 bases between the two germline ends. CDR3 size: 12 residues. The germline gives CDR1 SEHNR, CDR2 FQNEAQ (reference sequence). Here the CDR3 reads CASSTSRQPQHF. The CDR3, as DNA: TGTGCCAGCAGCACGTCCCGTCAGCCCCAGCATTTT.

This clonotype has only a few counts. The V call is TRBV5-1, the J call TRBJ2-3; TRBD1 aligns across 9 bases. The CDR3 loop spans 13 amino acids. The V and J ends lost 7 bases and 4 bases, in that order; junction bases with no gene match: 4. Germline loops: CDR1 SGHRS, CDR2 YFSETQ. CDR3 nucleotides: TGCGCCAGCGCGGGACAGGGCCCAGATACGCAGTATTTT. This gives the protein CASAGQGPDTQYF.

This clonotype has only a few counts. The chain carries TRBV20-1 and TRBJ2-3; D uncertain. There are 13 residues in the CDR3. V lost 5 bases to trimming and J lost 4 bases, with 13 bases between them. CDR1 and CDR2 (germline): DFQATT, SNEGSKA (reference sequence). CDR3 residues: CSAASHPSDTQYF. The CDR3, as DNA: TGCAGTGCTGCAAGCCACCCCTCAGATACGCAGTATTTT.

V is TRBV5-1 and J is TRBJ1-1; a possible D gene is TRBD1 (5 bases). From germline, CDR1 is SGHRS and CDR2 YFSETQ. Trimming removed 4 bases from V and 7 bases from J, with 14 bases in between. This CDR3 spans 13 amino acids. The CDR3 DNA reads as TGCGCCAGCAGCCATGAAGGAGGGGTTGAAGCTTTCTTT. Translating gives CASSHEGGVEAFF. Filled out from reference TRBV5-1 and TRBJ1-1, the complete variable domain reads KAGVTQTPRYLIKTRGQQVTLSCSPISGHRSVSWYQQTPGQGLQFLFEYFSETQRNKGNFPGRFSGRQFSNSRSEMNVSTLELGDSALYLCASSHEGGVEAFFGQGTRLTVV.

This clonotype was observed a few times. The chain couples TRBV5-1 to TRBJ2-7; perhaps D is TRBD1 or TRBD2 (5 bases each). Germline CDR1 SGHRS, CDR2 YFSETQ. This CDR3 is 16 amino acids long. V lost 0 bases, J lost 4 bases, and 17 bases lay in between. CDR3 nucleotides: TGCGCCAGCAGCTTGGATGGGGGACGGCGCTTATACGAGCAGTACTTC. Encoded protein: CASSLDGGRRLYEQYF.

The chain recombines TRBV29-1 with TRBJ2-7; D call uncertain. Looked up from germline, CDR1 is SQVTM and CDR2 is ANQGSEA. Deletions cut 6 bases from V and 10 bases from J, with 16 bases between. The CDR3 loop spans 11 amino acids. CDR3 nucleotides: TGCAGCGTACCGTCGACCTACGGTCAGTACTTC. Residues: CSVPSTYGQYF.

The V call is TRBV5-1, the J call TRBJ2-5; 7 nucleotides match TRBD1. Trimming cost V 8 bases and J 2 bases; bases outside gene matches: 3. CDR3 length: 12 residues. Germline V gene data show CDR1 as SGHRS and CDR2 as YFSETQ. The CDR3: CASRTGQETQYF. The CDR3 DNA follows: TGCGCCAGTCGGACAGGTCAAGAGACCCAGTACTTC.

The table lists this clonotype with a few counts. The rearrangement joins TRBV6-6 to TRBJ1-1, with D perhaps matching TRBD1 (5 bases). Germline V CDR1 and CDR2: MNHNY, SVGAGI (reference sequence). V gave up 6 bases and J gave up 1 base, with 9 bases separating them. The CDR3 consists of 13 residues. CDR3 nucleotide sequence: TGTGCCAGCAGGTATACAGGGAACACTGAAGCTTTCTTT. It translates to CASRYTGNTEAFF.

This sequence joins TRBV6-2 or TRBV6-3 and TRBJ2-1; D not certain. Trimming shortened V by 8 bases and J by 7 bases, and 18 bases separated the two germline ends. This CDR3 region has 14 residues. Germline assignment: CDR1 MNHEY and CDR2 SVGEGT. Here the CDR3 reads CASLTRSPRNEQFF. CDR3 DNA: TGTGCCAGCCTTACAAGGTCTCCGAGGAATGAGCAGTTCTTC.

The chain couples TRBV6-2 or TRBV6-3 to TRBJ1-2, with D maybe TRBD1 (5 bases). Germline loops: CDR1 MNHEY, CDR2 SVGEGT. The germline V and J ends were trimmed by 6 bases and 8 bases, with 10 bases remaining between them. This CDR3 is 11 amino acids long. The CDR3 nucleotides are TGTGCCAGCAGCCAAGGACAAGGCTACACCTTC. Translated: CASSQGQGYTF.

The chain carries TRBV7-9 and TRBJ1-1, with a weak D call TRBD1 (5 bases). Germline V lookup: CDR1 SEHNR, CDR2 FQNEAQ (reference sequence). V was trimmed by 5 bases and J by 5 bases, leaving 21 bases between them. CDR3 length: 16 amino acids. The CDR3 loop reads CASSPGLRGLRTEAFF. Written as DNA, the CDR3 is TGTGCCAGCAGCCCGGGTCTTCGGGGGTTGAGAACTGAAGCTTTCTTT.

The chain uses TRBV28 and TRBJ2-5; 7 bases are shared with TRBD1. The CDR3 has 16 amino acids. Germline-derived CDR1 and CDR2 are MDHEN and SYDVKM. J gave up 5 bases and V 1 base, and 10 bases lay outside the gene matches. CDR3 residues: CASSLFRGGRGETQYF. The CDR3 DNA sequence: TGTGCCAGCAGTTTATTCCGAGGGGGCCGCGGTGAGACCCAGTACTTC.

This clonotype was counted only a few times. J is TRBJ2-3 and V is TRBV7-8; 8 bases align to TRBD2. Germline V gene data show CDR1 as SGHVS and CDR2 as FQNEAQ. The V gene end was trimmed by 2 bases and the J gene end by 1 base; junction bases not matched to a gene: 8. This CDR3 contains 17 residues. CDR3 sequence: CASSLISGAGGTDTQYF. The CDR3 DNA reads as TGTGCCAGCAGCTTAATTAGCGGAGCGGGGGGCACAGATACGCAGTATTTT.

This chain joins TRBV12-3 or TRBV12-4 and TRBJ1-5; 7 bases match TRBD1. The ends lost 3 bases at V and 4 bases at J; junction bases unmatched: 9. The CDR3 spans 16 residues. The CDR3 protein is CASSLADRAWNQPQHF. The CDR3 region has the DNA TGTGCCAGCAGTTTGGCCGACAGGGCTTGGAATCAGCCCCAGCATTTT.

This chain connects TRBV4-3 to TRBJ1-1, with D unresolved. Germline V gives CDR1 LGHNA, CDR2 YSLEER. The CDR3 spans 15 residues. With 4 bases removed from V and 0 bases from J, the gap between germline ends came to 12 bases. CDR3 sequence (DNA): TGCGCCAGCAGCCGAGGCGACACTATGAACACTGAAGCTTTCTTT. This codes for CASSRGDTMNTEAFF.

V is TRBV7-9 and J is TRBJ2-3, with TRBD1 identical over 8 bases. Germline V CDR1 and CDR2: SEHNR, FQNEAQ (reference sequence). This CDR3 region has 16 residues. V lost 1 base and J lost 6; bases outside the gene matches: 9. The CDR3 sequence: CASSLVDRVSLDTQYF. Here the CDR3 DNA reads TGTGCCAGCAGCTTAGTGGACAGGGTATCCCTGGATACGCAGTATTTT.

This clonotype was observed a few times. The rearrangement uses TRBV14 and TRBJ2-7; D not certain. The CDR3 spans 11 residues. Trimming stripped 1 base from V and 7 bases from J, with 5 bases between. From germline, CDR1 is SGHDN and CDR2 FVKESK. CDR3 DNA: TGTGCCAGCAGCCAAGGGGCTGAGCAGTACTTC. Amino acids: CASSQGAEQYF.

Details on this clonotype: Germline is not matched at one junction end, which may reflect a read error. The chain recombines TRBV28 with TRBJ2-7, with TRBD1 matching over 7 bases. This CDR3 is built from 12 residues. Germline values: CDR1 MDHEN, CDR2 SYDVKM. The CDR3 DNA reads TGTGCCAGCAGCAGCCCCGGGACAGCCCTTAACTTC. As protein: CASSSPGTALNF.

This clonotype was counted many times. The chain carries TRBV12-3 or TRBV12-4 and TRBJ2-1; no reliable D call. V dropped 2 bases and J dropped 7 bases, with 15 bases sitting between them. This CDR3 comprises 15 residues. The DNA for the CDR3 is TGTGCCAGCAGTTTAAAGAAGCCCCCGGCGAATGAGCAGTTCTTC. It yields the protein CASSLKKPPANEQFF.

This clonotype was seen a few times. The chain uses TRBV3-1 and TRBJ2-5; tentatively, D is TRBD2 (6 bases). Trimming left V 4 bases short and J 0 bases short, with 15 bases between. CDR3 length: 16 amino acids. Germline values: CDR1 LGHDT, CDR2 YNNKEL (reference sequence). The CDR3 is CASSLPGLSYQETQYF. The CDR3 bases are TGTGCCAGCAGCCTACCGGGACTTTCGTACCAAGAGACCCAGTACTTC.

This clonotype occurred a few times. The V gene is TRBV29-1, the J gene TRBJ2-3; D not resolved. The V gene's germline CDR1 is SQVTM and CDR2 ANQGSEA. This CDR3 has 13 amino acids. V shed 6 bases and J shed 3 bases, with 13 bases lying between them. CDR3 nucleotides: TGCAGCGTCACAAGGCGCGCAACAGATACGCAGTATTTT. Its protein product is CSVTRRATDTQYF.

The genes are TRBV7-2 and TRBJ2-3, with 11 bases identical to TRBD2. CDR1 is SGHTA, CDR2 FQGNSA, per germline. The CDR3 consists of 15 residues. CDR3 loop: CASKRLAGSTDTQYF. CDR3 sequence (DNA): TGTGCTTCAAAGAGACTAGCGGGGAGCACAGATACGCAGTATTTT.